This TCR beta chain was captured in a study of blood T cell repertoires in COVID-19. Background on the study: The United States, Italy and Spain supplied acute and convalescent COVID-19 samples. T cells, B-cell-depleted T cells, or PBMCs supplied cDNA or gDNA.

Profiled with immunoSEQ multiplex PCR; TCRdb holds only in-frame clones, not every one. Of under 200,000 clones in the sample, 75% to 90% are singletons; the top ten hold approximately 6.5%. This clone was seen once. The CDR3 totals 13 residues. Trimming took off 6 bases at V and 0 bases at J, with 7 bases between the two ends. Germline CDR1 is SNHLY and CDR2 is FYNNEI. The chain joins TRBV2 to TRBJ2-3; D is perhaps TRBD1 (5 bases). Specimen: peripheral blood. The TCR was taken from a middle-aged woman with acute or convalescent COVID-19. CDR3 bases: TGTGCCAGCAGGGCAGGGAGCACAGATACGCAGTATTTT. Its protein is CASRAGSTDTQYF.